This is a list of T cell receptor beta chains from one sample in a study of regulatory T cells in long-lasting Graves disease. TCRdb re-called the multiplex PCR reads with MiXCR, one entry per CDR3 protein. Seen here are 450,000 or so distinct CDR3 sequences, around 20% observed once, and the top ten hold under 9%. The sample was peripheral blood mononuclear cells (PBMCs), taken when the disease was refractory, from a patient treated with antithyroid drugs. These receptors originate from a female donor with Graves disease. Both conserved end residues are part of each CDR3. The order of the fields is V gene, D gene, J gene, clone size, CDR3 DNA, CDR3 protein. D genes are given only for firm matches. Clone size is shown for a subset of rows, as once, few, many or a class of expanded clone.

TRBV6-9	.	TRBJ2-3	once	TGTGCCGGCAGTTACAAGGGCGCCCCAGATACGCAGTATTTT	CAGSYKGAPDTQYF
TRBV29-1	TRBD1	TRBJ2-5	many	TGCAGCGGCAAACAGGGGGAGACCCAGTACTTC	CSGKQGETQYF
TRBV27	.	TRBJ2-5	.	TGTGCCAGCAGTTTATCCATAACCTCGGGACCCGAAAAAGAGACCCAGTACTTC	CASSLSITSGPEKETQYF
TRBV30	TRBD1	TRBJ1-2	many	TGTGCCTGGAGGCCACAGGGGGCGCCGAACTATGGCTACACCTTC	CAWRPQGAPNYGYTF
TRBV7-2	TRBD1	TRBJ1-2	many	TGTGCCAGCAGCCCTGGGACAGGGGACTACTATGGCTACACCTTC	CASSPGTGDYYGYTF
TRBV12-3/TRBV12-4	.	TRBJ2-5	many	TGTGCCAGCAGCCCGGGTCTAGAGACCCAGTACTTC	CASSPGLETQYF
TRBV2	.	TRBJ1-5	many	TGTGCCAGCATGCGGGGCTTTTATAGCAATCAGCCCCAGCATTTT	CASMRGFYSNQPQHF
TRBV4-2	.	TRBJ2-1	.	TGTGCCAGCAGCCAAGATCGTCGAGAGCAGTTCTTC	CASSQDRREQFF
TRBV18	.	TRBJ2-7	.	TGTGCCAGCTCAACCTCCGGGGGCTACGAGCAGTACTTC	CASSTSGGYEQYF
TRBV27	.	TRBJ2-2	many	TGTGCCAGCAGTTTTGGCAACACCGGGGAGCTGTTTTTT	CASSFGNTGELFF
TRBV6-1	.	TRBJ1-5	many	TGTGCCAGCAGCCATGGAATGGATCAGCCCCAGCATTTT	CASSHGMDQPQHF
TRBV9	TRBD2	TRBJ2-7	.	TGTGCCAGCAGCGACCGGGAGGAGTACGAGCAGTACTTC	CASSDREEYEQYF
TRBV6-2/TRBV6-3	TRBD2	TRBJ2-1	.	TGTGCCAGCACCCCCGCATTTTTTAGCGGGAGAGAGTACAATGAGCAGTTCTTC	CASTPAFFSGREYNEQFF
TRBV7-9	TRBD1	TRBJ2-7	many	TGTGCCAGCAGCTTATCAGCCCGGACAGGGAACGAGCAGTACTTC	CASSLSARTGNEQYF
TRBV7-9	TRBD1	TRBJ1-4	many	TGTGCCAGCAGCTTAGGACAGGGCACCGCAACTAATGAAAAACTGTTTTTT	CASSLGQGTATNEKLFF
TRBV30	.	TRBJ1-3	.	TGTGCCTCCGACCCGTGGAGCTCTGGAAACACCATATATTTT	CASDPWSSGNTIYF
TRBV14	.	TRBJ2-1	.	TGTGCCAGCAGCCAAGGACTAGTGAACTATAATGAGCAGTTCTTC	CASSQGLVNYNEQFF
TRBV20-1	TRBD1	TRBJ1-1	.	TGCAGTGCTCCGAAGACAGGGTTGAACACTGAAGCTCTCTTT	CSAPKTGLNTEALF
TRBV10-3	.	TRBJ2-5	few	TGTGCCACAGACGACAGTGACCAAGAGACCCAGTACTTC	CATDDSDQETQYF
TRBV7-9	.	TRBJ1-2	many	TGTGCCAGCAGTTTAGGTGGTGGCTACACCTTC	CASSLGGGYTF
TRBV28	.	TRBJ2-2	many	TGTGCCAGCAGTTTCCAGGGTCTCGGGGAGCTGTTTTTT	CASSFQGLGELFF
TRBV4-1	TRBD1	TRBJ2-1	.	TGCGCCAGCGGACCCCGGGACAGGTACAATGAGCAGTTCTTC	CASGPRDRYNEQFF
TRBV20-1	TRBD2	TRBJ2-1	few	TGCAGTGCTAACCGGCTAGCGGAGTTCAATGAGCAGTTCTTC	CSANRLAEFNEQFF
TRBV29-1	.	TRBJ2-7	many	TGCAGCGTTGATGATGACGGCTACGAGCAGTACTTC	CSVDDDGYEQYF
TRBV30	.	TRBJ1-1	few	TGTGCCTGGAGTATATCAGGGGCTTCCGAAGCTTTCTTT	CAWSISGASEAFF